This entry lists 3 T cell receptor beta chains sequenced from one sample in a study of cytomegalovirus exposure and HLA in healthy donors. Primers for the PCR totalled 60 Vbeta and 13 Jbeta. Profiled with immunoSEQ multiplex PCR; TCRdb holds only in-frame clones, not every one. The table records 140,000 or so clones, around 85% of them present only once. The sample comprised PBMCs. These receptors came from a female donor in good health and CMV-seronegative.

The V and J genes are TRBV14 and TRBJ2-1; TRBD2 aligns across 8 bases. The V gene end was trimmed by 4 bases and the J gene end by 5 bases; junction bases not matched to a gene: 16. The CDR3 is 18 residues long. The germline gives CDR1 SGHDN, CDR2 FVKESK. The CDR3 bases are TGTGCCAGCAGCCTCCCCCAGCGGCCTAGCGGGCGCGACAATGAGCAGTTCTTC. It is translated as CASSLPQRPSGRDNEQFF.

The V and J genes are TRBV7-6 and TRBJ2-2; D gene uncertain. The CDR3 runs 14 residues. The V end lost 5 bases, the J end lost 2 bases, and 9 bases lay between the germline ends. The germline V gene has CDR1 SGHVS and CDR2 FNYEAQ. CDR3 DNA: TGTGCCAGCAGCCGAGGTACCAACACCGGGGAGCTGTTTTTT. It encodes CASSRGTNTGELFF.

This chain links TRBV9 with TRBJ2-5; possible D gene TRBD2, 6 bases. This CDR3 has 15 residues. V shed 0 bases and J shed 2 bases, with 11 bases lying between them. CDR1 is SGDLS, CDR2 YYNGEE, per germline. The CDR3 nucleotides are TGTGCCAGCAGCGTAGGATCCCTAGCGCAAGAGACCCAGTACTTC. This gives the protein CASSVGSLAQETQYF. The entire variable domain, with the rest obtained from reference TRBV9 and TRBJ2-5, is as follows: DSGVTQTPKHLITATGQRVTLRCSPRSGDLSVYWYQQSLDQGLQFLIQYYNGEERAKGNILERFSAQQFPDLHSELNLSSLELGDSALYFCASSVGSLAQETQYFGPGTRLLVL.